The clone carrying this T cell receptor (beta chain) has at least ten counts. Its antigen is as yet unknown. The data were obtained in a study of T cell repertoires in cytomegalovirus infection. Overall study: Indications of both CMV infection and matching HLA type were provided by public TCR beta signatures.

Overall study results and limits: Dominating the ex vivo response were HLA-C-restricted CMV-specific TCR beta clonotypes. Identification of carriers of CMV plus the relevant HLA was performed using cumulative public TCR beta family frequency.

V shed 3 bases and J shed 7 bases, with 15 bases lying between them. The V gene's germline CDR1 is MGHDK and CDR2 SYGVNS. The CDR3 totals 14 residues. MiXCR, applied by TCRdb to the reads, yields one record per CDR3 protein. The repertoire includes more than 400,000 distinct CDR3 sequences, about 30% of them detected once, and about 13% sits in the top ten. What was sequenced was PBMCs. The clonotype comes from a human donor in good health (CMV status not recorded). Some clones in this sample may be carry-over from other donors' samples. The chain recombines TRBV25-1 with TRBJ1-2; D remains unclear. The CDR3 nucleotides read TGTGCCAGCAGTGACCATGGGGTTGGGGTTGGCTACACCTTC. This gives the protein CASSDHGVGVGYTF.